This TCR beta chain was captured in a study of breast tumors, draining lymph nodes, adjacent tissues. TCRdb itself ran the multiplex PCR reads through MiXCR, one entry per CDR3 protein. The repertoire holds about 180,000 distinct CDR3 sequences, about 30% seen once, with over 3.5% in the top ten. The CDR3 contains 16 residues. In germline, CDR1 is WSHSY, CDR2 SAAADI. The ends were cut back, 2 bases at V and 3 bases at J, with 16 bases in the middle. Samples came from axillary lymph nodes draining the breast cancer. This clonotype has ten or more counts. This clonotype was sampled from a female donor with breast cancer. Some clones in this sample may be carry-over from other donors' samples. The source material was axillary lymph node tissue. The chain is built from TRBV10-2 and TRBJ1-2; D perhaps matches TRBD1 (6 bases). The CDR3 protein is CASSEPGAGADYGYTF. The DNA for the CDR3 is TGCGCCAGCAGTGAGCCGGGGGCGGGGGCGGACTATGGCTACACCTTC.